Sequencing of this TCR beta chain was carried out in a study of blood T cell repertoires in COVID-19. The ends lost 6 bases at V and 1 base at J; junction bases unmatched: 5. Per the germline V gene, CDR1 is SEHNR and CDR2 is FQNEAQ (reference sequence). The CDR3 has 15 amino acids. Assay used: immunoSEQ multiplex PCR; TCRdb lists only in-frame clones, some missing. The data show hundreds of thousands of clones, 85% seen once. Sequencing used peripheral blood. J is TRBJ1-1 and V is TRBV7-9; 10 positions agree with TRBD1. This TCR came from a man between 45 and 60 years old with COVID-19, enrolled during active disease. In DNA form, the CDR3 reads TGTGCCAGCAGGGGGGACAGGGGCCGGAACACTGAAGCTTTCTTT. This encodes CASRGDRGRNTEAFF.